This T cell receptor (beta chain) was sequenced in a study of OX40 agonist ivuxolimab in advanced cancers. Sequencing was performed with immunoSEQ multiplex PCR; in TCRdb, only in-frame clones are kept and a portion is missing. The sample shows some 11,000 clones, roughly 74% of them seen only once. Looked up from germline, CDR1 is SGHDT and CDR2 is YYEEEE. This CDR3 region has 17 residues. Trimming removed 2 bases from V and 0 bases from J; junction bases left unmatched: 2. This clone was counted a single time. The J gene is TRBJ2-1, the V gene TRBV5-6; 13 bases are a match to TRBD2. The sample here was CD4+ or CD8+ T cells sorted from blood, taken in a trial of the OX40 agonist ivuxolimab. The TCR was taken from an adult with an advanced solid tumor such as melanoma, head and neck, liver or kidney cancer. The CDR3 is CASSFGTSGVSYNEQFF. In DNA form, the CDR3 reads TGTGCCAGCAGCTTTGGGACTAGCGGGGTCTCCTACAATGAGCAGTTCTTC.